The 7 T cell receptor beta chains below all came from one sample that was sequenced in a study of radiotherapy plus CTLA-4 blockade in lung cancer. Produced via immunoSEQ multiplex PCR; TCRdb's table is partial and in-frame only. The profile shows more than 40,000 clones, roughly 76% of them singletons. The sample consisted of peripheral blood, taken from a patient treated with radiotherapy plus ipilimumab. The receptor source for this set is a human donor with non-small cell lung cancer who had stable disease on radiotherapy plus ipilimumab.

The chain has TRBV11-3 and TRBJ2-1; 7 bases map to TRBD1. This CDR3 comprises 17 residues. V gave up 5 bases and J gave up 0 bases; unmatched junction bases: 10. The germline V gene has CDR1 SGHNT and CDR2 YENEEA. The CDR3 DNA reads TGTGCCAGCAGCCCAACGGACAGGTGGAGCTCCTACAATGAGCAGTTCTTC. It codes for CASSPTDRWSSYNEQFF. The full variable domain, completed using reference TRBV11-3 and TRBJ2-1, is EAGVVQSPRYKIIEKKQPVAFWCNPISGHNTLYWYLQNLGQGPELLIRYENEEAVDDSQLPKDRFSAERLKGVDSTLKIQPAELGDSAVYLCASSPTDRWSSYNEQFFGPGTRLTVL.

The V call is TRBV7-2, the J call TRBJ2-1; 7 bases match TRBD1. Germline V lookup: CDR1 SGHTA, CDR2 FQGNSA. J was trimmed by 1 base and V by 5 bases; bases with no gene match: 5. The CDR3 has 15 amino acids. CDR3 sequence reads: CASSPQQGSYNEQFF. For the CDR3, the DNA is TGTGCCAGCAGCCCACAACAGGGGTCCTACAATGAGCAGTTCTTC.

In nucleotides, the CDR3 is TGCGCCAGCACCCCCGGAGGGCCCGGGGTCACTGAAGCTTTCTTT. Translation: CASTPGGPGVTEAFF. The V call is TRBV10-1, the J call TRBJ1-1; D unclear. The CDR3 is 15 amino acids. Trimming pared 7 bases from V and 4 bases from J, leaving 19 bases between. Germline CDR1 WNHNN, CDR2 SYGVQD (reference sequence).

This clone was observed once. CDR3 loop: CASLSGGAGQPQHF. The CDR3 nucleotides read TGTGCCAGCCTATCAGGGGGGGCTGGTCAGCCCCAGCATTTT. The chain is built from TRBV6-1 and TRBJ1-5; TRBD1 matches 7 bases. CDR3 length: 14 residues. CDR1 and CDR2 (germline): MNHNS, SASEGT. The V gene end was trimmed by 8 bases and the J gene end by 6 bases; junction bases not matched to a gene: 10.

V usage is TRBV5-4 and J usage is TRBJ2-3; 10 nucleotides align to TRBD2. Germline V CDR1 and CDR2: SGHNT, YYREEE (reference sequence). The CDR3 runs to 14 residues. Trimming at V came to 9 bases and at J to 2 bases, leaving 6 bases not matched to a gene. The CDR3 is CATQAGGPTDTQYF. CDR3 DNA sequence: TGTGCCACACAAGCGGGGGGGCCCACAGATACGCAGTATTTT.

The chain joins TRBV2 to TRBJ1-6, with D maybe TRBD1 (5 bases). The CDR3 is made up of 14 amino acids. CDR1 is SNHLY and CDR2 is FYNNEI in the germline V gene. Trimming removed 10 bases from V and 7 bases from J, with 17 bases in between. In DNA form, the CDR3 reads TGTGCCATCTCATACCAGGGTGGGAATTCACCCCTCCACTTT. Protein sequence: CAISYQGGNSPLHF.

The chain combines TRBV19 with TRBJ1-1; D is possibly TRBD1 (5 bases). Trimming left V 7 bases short and J 0 bases short, with 12 bases between. The CDR3 sequence is 14 residues long. Germline lookup yields CDR1 LNHDA and CDR2 SQIVND (reference sequence). The CDR3 region is CASTWGRMNTEAFF. CDR3 nucleotides: TGTGCCAGTACCTGGGGACGGATGAACACTGAAGCTTTCTTT.